The 22 T cell receptor beta chains reported below all come from one sample, sequenced in a study of blood T cell repertoires in COVID-19. Some clones are missing from TCRdb's copy, which holds only in-frame ones; the method was immunoSEQ multiplex PCR. Of about 190,000 clones in the sample, under 80% were seen once. Source material: peripheral blood. Source of these receptors: a woman aged 45-65 years with acute or convalescent COVID-19.

V is TRBV19 and J is TRBJ2-4; TRBD2 matches at 7 bases. The V and J ends lost 1 base and 6 bases, in that order; junction bases with no gene match: 6. Germline CDR1 LNHDA, CDR2 SQIVND (reference sequence). CDR3 length: 15 residues. The CDR3 sequence is CASSIGRGGGNIQYF. Written as DNA, the CDR3 is TGTGCCAGTAGTATAGGCCGCGGGGGAGGAAACATTCAGTACTTC.

The genes are TRBV18 and TRBJ2-7; a weak D match, TRBD2 (5 bases). Germline lookup yields CDR1 KGHSH and CDR2 LQKENI. The CDR3 spans 14 residues. V was clipped by 0 bases and J by 4 bases, with 10 bases between them. The CDR3 nucleotides read TGTGCCAGCTCACCACCCCATTCGGGGTACGAGCAGTACTTC. Its protein product is CASSPPHSGYEQYF.

CDR3 protein: CASSLEFGGAGGNTIYF. In nucleotides, the CDR3 is TGCGCCAGCAGCTTGGAGTTTGGGGGCGCAGGTGGAAACACCATATATTTT. The chain has TRBV5-1 and TRBJ1-3; the D gene is possibly TRBD1 (6 bases). The CDR3 is made up of 17 amino acids. Per the germline V gene, CDR1 is SGHRS and CDR2 is YFSETQ. The V end was cut by 0 bases, the J end by 3 bases, with 16 bases between.

This clone occurred once. The chain joins TRBV24-1 to TRBJ1-2; tentatively, D is TRBD1 (5 bases). From germline, CDR1 is KGHDR and CDR2 SFDVKD. CDR3 length: 14 amino acids. V was cut by 5 bases and J by 2 bases, with 11 bases left in between. CDR3 bases: TGTGCCACCAGTGGAACCAGGGCGAACTATGGCTACACCTTC. Its protein is CATSGTRANYGYTF.

The rearrangement uses TRBV4-3 and TRBJ2-1; 7 bases align to TRBD1. Germline assignment: CDR1 LGHNA and CDR2 YSLEER. V gave up 0 bases and J gave up 4 bases; unmatched junction bases: 9. The CDR3 runs to 17 residues. The CDR3 DNA is TGCGCCAGCAGCCAAGATCTGGGACAGAGGTCATACAATGAGCAGTTCTTC. Translating gives CASSQDLGQRSYNEQFF.

This chain uses TRBV6-4 with TRBJ1-2, with TRBD1 matching 8 bases. Germline V CDR1 and CDR2: MRHNA, SNTAGT. The V gene end was trimmed by 6 bases and the J gene end by 5 bases; junction bases not matched to a gene: 5. This CDR3 contains 13 residues. In nucleotides, the CDR3 is TGTGCCAGCAGCGCCGGACAGGGTTATGGCTACACCTTC. Residues: CASSAGQGYGYTF.

This clone was seen once. The V and J genes are TRBV18 and TRBJ2-7, with 8 nucleotides matching TRBD1. Germline V gene data show CDR1 as KGHSH and CDR2 as LQKENI. The J segment lost 4 bases and the V segment lost 5 bases, leaving 7 bases of the junction unmatched. CDR3 length equals 14 residues. In DNA form, the CDR3 reads TGTGCCAGCTCAGCGGACAGGGAAGCATACGAGCAGTACTTC. Translation: CASSADREAYEQYF. Complete variable domain (other parts from reference TRBV18 and TRBJ2-7): NAGVMQNPRHLVRRRGQEARLRCSPMKGHSHVYWYRQLPEEGLKFMVYLQKENIIDESGMPKERFSAEFPKEGPSILRIQQVVRGDSAAYFCASSADREAYEQYFGPGTRLTVT.

This clone has only one observation. The J gene is TRBJ2-7, the V gene TRBV25-1; unclear D gene. Per the germline V gene, CDR1 is MGHDK and CDR2 is SYGVNS. CDR3 length equals 14 residues. V lost 4 bases, J lost 0 bases, and 10 bases lay in between. As DNA, the CDR3 is TGTGCCAGCAGTGGATTACAGAGCTCCTACGAGCAGTACTTC. Amino acids: CASSGLQSSYEQYF.

J is TRBJ2-7 and V is TRBV30, with TRBD2 matching 11 bases. The germline CDR1 and CDR2 sequences are GTSNPN and SVGIG (reference sequence). CDR3 length equals 17 residues. V lost 2 bases and J lost 2; bases outside the gene matches: 11. The DNA of the CDR3 is TGTGCCTGGAGTCCCCCCTGGGGACTAGCGGACCCCTACGAGCAGTACTTC. Protein: CAWSPPWGLADPYEQYF.

The V gene is TRBV5-4, the J gene TRBJ2-1; tentative D call: TRBD1 (6 bases). V was clipped by 4 bases and J by 6 bases, with 17 bases between them. This CDR3 comprises 15 residues. Germline CDR1 SGHNT, CDR2 YYREEE (reference sequence). The CDR3 loop is CASSPDRNSRNEQFF. CDR3 in DNA: TGTGCCAGCAGCCCTGACAGGAATAGTCGCAATGAGCAGTTCTTC. Supplemented by reference TRBV5-4 and TRBJ2-1, the full variable domain reads ETGVTQSPTHLIKTRGQQVTLRCSSQSGHNTVSWYQQALGQGPQFIFQYYREEENGRGNFPPRFSGLQFPNYSSELNVNALELDDSALYLCASSPDRNSRNEQFFGPGTRLTVL.

The chain couples TRBV3-1 (or the pseudogene TRBV3-2) to TRBJ1-5, with D unresolved. The V end lost 0 bases, the J end lost 5 bases, and 11 bases lay between the germline ends. The CDR3 runs to 15 residues. Germline CDR1 and CDR2: LGHDT and YNNKEL (reference sequence). CDR3 in amino acids: CASSQEWQRDQPQHF. DNA for the CDR3: TGTGCCAGCAGCCAAGAATGGCAGCGGGATCAGCCCCAGCATTTT.

This clone was seen many times. This rearrangement joins TRBV19 to TRBJ2-1; 7 bases align to TRBD2. J lost 7 bases, V lost 10 bases, and 16 bases had no gene match. Germline values: CDR1 LNHDA, CDR2 SQIVND (reference sequence). CDR3 length equals 15 residues. CDR3 coding DNA: TGTGCCACTCGCTTTGCGGGCGGCGGGGGAAATGAGCAGTTCTTC. Translation gives CATRFAGGGGNEQFF.

There are a few counts of this clone. J is TRBJ2-1 and V is TRBV15; 13 nucleotides agree with TRBD2. CDR3 length equals 17 residues. V was clipped by 11 bases and J by 0 bases; unmatched bases: 10. Germline CDR1 and CDR2: LNHNV and YYDKDF (reference sequence). The CDR3 DNA reads TGTGCCGTCACTAGCGGGAGGGGCGATTACTCCTACAATGAGCAGTTCTTC. This encodes CAVTSGRGDYSYNEQFF.

This clone has more than one count but fewer than ten. J is TRBJ2-2 and V is TRBV9, with 11 bases that match TRBD2. The CDR3 has 17 amino acids. J was trimmed by 3 bases and V by 1 base; bases with no gene match: 5. The V gene's germline CDR1 is SGDLS and CDR2 YYNGEE. DNA for the CDR3: TGTGCCAGCAGCGTACCAGGACTAGCGGGTCACACCGGGGAGCTGTTTTTT. Protein: CASSVPGLAGHTGELFF.

The chain has TRBV30 and TRBJ1-1; 10 bases are shared with TRBD1. Looked up from germline, CDR1 is GTSNPN and CDR2 is SVGIG (reference sequence). CDR3 size: 13 residues. Losses at the gene ends were 2 bases for V and 9 bases for J; bases not matched to a gene: 6. As DNA, the CDR3 is TGTGCCTGGAGTTCGACAGGGGGCCGGAAAGCTTTCTTT. This sequence encodes CAWSSTGGRKAFF. The complete variable domain, with remaining parts taken from reference TRBV30 and TRBJ1-1, reads SQTIHQWPATLVQPVGSPLSLECTVEGTSNPNLYWYRQAAGRGLQLLFYSVGIGQISSEVPQNLSASRPQDRQFILSSKKLLLSDSGFYLCAWSSTGGRKAFFGQGTRLTVV.

V gene TRBV12-5 combines with J gene TRBJ1-6; D gene uncertain. V lost 7 bases to trimming and J lost 3 bases, with 7 bases between them. CDR1 and CDR2 from the germline V gene are LGHNT and FRNRAP. This CDR3 is 13 amino acids long. The CDR3 loop is CASVRDYNSPLHF. Here the CDR3 DNA reads TGTGCTAGTGTTCGGGACTATAATTCACCCCTCCACTTT. Together with reference TRBV12-5 and TRBJ1-6, the CDR3 gives the full variable domain: DARVTQTPRHKVTEMGQEVTMRCQPILGHNTVFWYRQTMMQGLELLAYFRNRAPLDDSGMPKDRFSAEMPDATLATLKIQPSEPRDSAVYFCASVRDYNSPLHFGNGTRLTVT.

The V call is TRBV10-3, the J call TRBJ2-6; 8 bases line up with TRBD1. The CDR3 contains 16 residues. The V gene's germline CDR1 is ENHRY and CDR2 SYGVKD. The V and J ends lost 2 bases and 0 bases, in that order; junction bases with no gene match: 0. CDR3 coding DNA: TGTGCCATCAGTGAGACAGGGGGCTCTGGGGCCAACGTCCTGACTTTC. This codes for CAISETGGSGANVLTF.

This rearrangement joins TRBV29-1 to TRBJ1-1; D might be TRBD1 (5 bases). Trimming removed 6 bases at V and 5 bases at J, with 10 bases between. Germline CDR1 SQVTM, CDR2 ANQGSEA. The CDR3 runs 11 residues. DNA of the CDR3: TGCAGCGTAGCCCGGGGGACTGAAGCTTTCTTT. Amino acid sequence: CSVARGTEAFF.

This chain uses TRBV6-1 with TRBJ1-3; D is possibly TRBD1 (5 bases). The ends were cut back, 1 base at V and 6 bases at J, with 28 bases in the middle. Germline values: CDR1 MNHNS, CDR2 SASEGT. The CDR3 runs 20 residues. The CDR3 region is CASSEEGGTAGRISPNTIYF. CDR3 sequence (DNA): TGTGCCAGCAGTGAAGAGGGCGGGACGGCGGGCCGAATAAGCCCAAACACCATATATTTT.

This sequence joins TRBV5-1 and TRBJ1-2; TRBD1 agrees at 9 bases. With V trimmed by 0 bases and J by 12 bases, 12 bases remained unmatched. The germline CDR1 and CDR2 sequences are SGHRS and YFSETQ. There are 15 residues in the CDR3. In DNA form, the CDR3 reads TGCGCCAGCAGCTTGGCCCCAACAGGGGGCGCGATCCACACCTTC. Translation gives CASSLAPTGGAIHTF.

This rearrangement joins TRBV28 to TRBJ1-5; 9 nucleotides align to TRBD1. Trimming took 6 bases from V and 0 from J; bases not matched to a gene: 9. Germline CDR1 is MDHEN and CDR2 is SYDVKM. The length of the CDR3 is 17 residues. This CDR3 reads CASSPRGTGYSNQPQHF. The CDR3 DNA sequence: TGTGCCAGCAGCCCCCGAGGGACAGGGTATAGCAATCAGCCCCAGCATTTT.

The sample holds one count of this clone. The V call is TRBV29-1, the J call TRBJ2-1; the D gene is possibly TRBD2 (5 bases). V dropped 0 bases and J dropped 9 bases, with 12 bases sitting between them. The CDR3 extends over 13 amino acids. Germline-derived CDR1 and CDR2 are SQVTM and ANQGSEA. The CDR3 DNA sequence: TGCAGCGTTGAAGATCTGAGGGAAGCTGAGCAGTTCTTC. Protein: CSVEDLREAEQFF.